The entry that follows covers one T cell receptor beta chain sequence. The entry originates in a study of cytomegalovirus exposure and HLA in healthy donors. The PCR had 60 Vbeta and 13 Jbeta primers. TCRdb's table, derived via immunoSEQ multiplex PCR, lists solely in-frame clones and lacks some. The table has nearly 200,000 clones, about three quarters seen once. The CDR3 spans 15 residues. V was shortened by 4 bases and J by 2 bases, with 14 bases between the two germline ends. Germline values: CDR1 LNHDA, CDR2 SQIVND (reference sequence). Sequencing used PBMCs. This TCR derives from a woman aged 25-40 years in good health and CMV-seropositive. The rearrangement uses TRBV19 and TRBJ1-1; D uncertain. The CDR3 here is CASSTELTPNTEAFF. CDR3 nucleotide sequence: TGTGCCAGTAGTACTGAACTGACACCCAACACTGAAGCTTTCTTT.